These 22 T cell receptor beta chains were all obtained from the same sample, sequenced in a study of T-cell reconstitution after alpha-beta-depleted transplantation in children. For TCRbeta, the library was prepared with unique molecular identifiers. From the PCR reads, TCRdb called clonotypes with MiXCR, one entry per CDR3 protein. The table lists 25,000 or so distinct CDR3 sequences, roughly a sixth of them singletons. The input for sequencing was PBMCs, mostly from graft donor cells, taken 60 days after TCRalphabeta/CD19-depleted stem cell transplant. The receptor source for this set is a male patient under 10 years old who had a stem cell transplant for acute lymphoblastic leukemia, so the T cells may come from the graft donor.

This clonotype has only a few counts. This sequence joins TRBV10-2 and TRBJ2-7; 7 bases align to TRBD2. Germline V gene data show CDR1 as WSHSY and CDR2 as SAAADI. The V segment lost 8 bases and the J segment 3 bases; nucleotides outside the gene matches: 13. CDR3 size: 15 residues. The CDR3 nucleotides read TGCGCCAGCGGGCCAGTAAGCGGGAAGGGCTACGAGCAGTACTTC. Amino acids: CASGPVSGKGYEQYF.

This clonotype was seen ten or more times. The chain has TRBV20-1 and TRBJ1-1, with 9 bases fitting TRBD1. The CDR3 contains 16 residues. The V and J ends lost 5 bases and 3 bases, in that order; junction bases with no gene match: 13. Germline V gene sequence: CDR1 DFQATT, CDR2 SNEGSKA (reference sequence). In DNA, the CDR3 is TGCAGTGCTGGGGGGGGACAGGGCCGGAGCCACACTGAAGCTTTCTTT. This encodes CSAGGGQGRSHTEAFF.

Ten or more counts support this clonotype. The chain combines TRBV18 with TRBJ2-1; 9 bases map to TRBD2. Germline V gives CDR1 KGHSH, CDR2 LQKENI. The CDR3 is made up of 17 amino acids. J lost 4 bases, V lost 0 bases, and 7 bases had no gene match. CDR3 residues: CASSPPGTSGFYNEQFF. The CDR3 bases are TGTGCCAGCTCACCACCCGGCACTAGCGGGTTTTACAATGAGCAGTTCTTC.

The sample holds many counts of this clonotype. This chain links TRBV5-1 with TRBJ1-2; 9 bases align to TRBD1. CDR3 size: 13 residues. The V segment lost 6 bases and the J segment 8 bases; nucleotides outside the gene matches: 8. Germline V CDR1 and CDR2: SGHRS, YFSETQ. The CDR3 sequence is CASTTGQGKGYTF. Here the CDR3 DNA reads TGCGCCAGCACCACGGGACAGGGAAAAGGCTACACCTTC.

This clonotype was seen only a few times. The chain links TRBV5-6 to TRBJ2-7; 8 bases align to TRBD2. Germline CDR1 SGHDT, CDR2 YYEEEE. The CDR3 runs to 15 residues. The V segment lost 0 bases and the J segment 2 bases; nucleotides outside the gene matches: 4. CDR3 residues: CASSLGLAQTYEQYF. The CDR3 DNA sequence: TGTGCCAGCAGCTTGGGACTAGCGCAGACCTACGAGCAGTACTTC.

This clonotype appeared many times. The V gene is TRBV7-6, the J gene TRBJ2-5; tentative D call: TRBD2 (5 bases). V dropped 0 bases and J dropped 4 bases, with 12 bases sitting between them. Germline loops: CDR1 SGHVS, CDR2 FNYEAQ. The CDR3 is made up of 15 amino acids. The CDR3 nucleotides read TGTGCCAGCAGCTTAGCGCTCCGGGATTCAGAGACCCAGTACTTC. It translates to CASSLALRDSETQYF.

In this sample, this clonotype turned up many times. The gene calls are TRBV7-2 and TRBJ1-5; 8 bases line up with TRBD1. V trimming: 5 bases; J trimming: 9 bases; junction bases outside the gene matches: 9. The CDR3 has 14 residues. Germline-derived CDR1 and CDR2 are SGHTA and FQGNSA. The chain's CDR3 is CASSTGQGRWPQHF. CDR3 in DNA: TGTGCCAGCAGCACCGGACAGGGTCGTTGGCCCCAGCATTTT.

This clonotype was seen repeatedly, ten times or more. The chain uses TRBV12-3 or TRBV12-4 and TRBJ2-1, with a weak D call TRBD1 (6 bases). With 5 bases removed from V and 0 bases from J, the gap between germline ends came to 11 bases. There are 15 residues in the CDR3. The CDR3 loop reads CASSRGSGSYNEQFF. CDR3 in DNA: TGTGCCAGCAGTAGGGGGTCCGGCTCCTACAATGAGCAGTTCTTC.

In its sample, this clonotype was seen many times. The rearrangement links TRBV12-3 or TRBV12-4 to TRBJ1-1; the D is unclear. V shed 5 bases and J shed 1 base, with 8 bases lying between them. The CDR3 spans 13 residues. The CDR3 spells CASSTLGNTEAFF. In DNA form, the CDR3 reads TGTGCCAGCAGTACGTTGGGGAACACTGAAGCTTTCTTT.

V usage is TRBV7-2 and J usage is TRBJ2-2; 7 bases align to TRBD1. CDR1 and CDR2 (germline): SGHTA, FQGNSA. This CDR3 has 14 amino acids. With 3 bases clipped from V and 7 bases from J, the junction kept 5 bases outside the gene matches. The CDR3 nucleotides read TGTGCCAGCAGCTTTAACAGGGGAAGCGGGGAGCTGTTTTTT. This encodes CASSFNRGSGELFF.

This clonotype was observed at least ten times. This chain joins TRBV2 and TRBJ2-3; unclear D gene. The V end lost 8 bases, the J end lost 0 bases, and 12 bases lay between the germline ends. The CDR3 totals 14 residues. CDR1 and CDR2 (germline): SNHLY, FYNNEI. CDR3 residues: CASVDRSSTDTQYF. CDR3 sequence (DNA): TGTGCCAGCGTTGACCGATCTAGCACAGATACGCAGTATTTT.

This clonotype has ten or more counts. The V gene is TRBV7-6, the J gene TRBJ2-2; a weak D match, TRBD2 (7 bases). Germline lookup yields CDR1 SGHVS and CDR2 FNYEAQ. V lost 6 bases to trimming and J lost 1 base, with 15 bases between them. This CDR3 spans 16 amino acids. The CDR3 DNA is TGTGCCAGCAGAGAGAGGGGGGGCGTGAACACCGGGGAGCTGTTTTTT. Translating it yields CASRERGGVNTGELFF.

This clonotype was detected only a few times. J is TRBJ2-1 and V is TRBV11-2; 13 nucleotides line up with TRBD2. The CDR3 is 18 amino acids. In germline, CDR1 is SGHAT, CDR2 FQNNGV. Germline trimming cut 5 bases from V and 4 bases from J; bases unmatched to any gene: 11. CDR3 sequence reads: CASSLRGLAGAGYNEQFF. The CDR3 DNA is TGTGCCAGCAGCCTAAGAGGACTAGCGGGGGCGGGGTACAATGAGCAGTTCTTC.

Sample share makes this clonotype medium-sized. V usage is TRBV29-1 and J usage is TRBJ1-3, with 8 bases fitting TRBD1. The CDR3 runs 15 residues. V was pared by 5 bases and J by 4 bases, with 10 bases of the junction left unmatched. Per germline, CDR1 SQVTM and CDR2 ANQGSEA. The CDR3 DNA sequence: TGCAGCGTTCCTGGGACAGGCACGAGGGGAAACACCATATATTTT. Translated, it gives CSVPGTGTRGNTIYF.

This clonotype has a count of ten or more. Written as DNA, the CDR3 is TGTGCCAGCAGCTCGCGGGAGTGGGGGCGGGAGACCCAGTACTTC. Translated, it gives CASSSREWGRETQYF. The gene calls are TRBV7-9 and TRBJ2-5, with D maybe TRBD2 (7 bases). Germline values: CDR1 SEHNR, CDR2 FQNEAQ (reference sequence). The CDR3 is 15 residues long. V dropped 4 bases and J dropped 5 bases, with 17 bases sitting between them. Full variable domain (outside the CDR3, taken from reference TRBV7-9 and TRBJ2-5): DTGVSQNPRHKITKRGQNVTFRCDPISEHNRLYWYRQTLGQGPEFLTYFQNEAQLEKSRLLSDRFSAERPKGSFSTLEIQRTEQGDSAMYLCASSSREWGRETQYFGPGTRLLVL.

There are a few counts of this clonotype. The chain has TRBV7-2 and TRBJ2-5; 10 nucleotides align to TRBD2. The CDR3 sequence is 15 residues long. The V segment lost 5 bases and the J segment 2 bases; nucleotides outside the gene matches: 5. The germline V gene encodes CDR1 SGHTA and CDR2 FQGNSA. The CDR3 reads CASSRVAGGQETQYF. The CDR3 coding sequence is TGTGCCAGCAGCCGGGTAGCGGGGGGACAAGAGACCCAGTACTTC.

This sequence joins TRBV24-1 and TRBJ2-3; no definite D call. The germline gives CDR1 KGHDR, CDR2 SFDVKD. The CDR3 is 13 amino acids. The V gene lost 8 bases and the J gene lost 0 bases, with 8 bases spanning the gap. CDR3 region: CATNQGSTDTQYF. CDR3 in DNA: TGTGCCACCAATCAAGGGAGCACAGATACGCAGTATTTT.

The chain combines TRBV5-4 with TRBJ2-3; TRBD2 matches 14 bases. Unmatched junction bases numbered 4, after V lost 1 base and J lost 3 bases. The CDR3 loop spans 17 amino acids. Germline V gene lookup returns CDR1 SGHNT and CDR2 YYREEE (reference sequence). The CDR3 reads CASSLSGTSGRTDTQYF. CDR3 coding DNA: TGTGCCAGCAGCTTGTCGGGGACTAGCGGGAGAACAGATACGCAGTATTTT.

This clonotype was counted ten times or more. This chain links TRBV7-9 with TRBJ2-5; 8 bases agree with TRBD2. Germline CDR1 and CDR2: SEHNR and FQNEAQ (reference sequence). This CDR3 is built from 17 residues. V lost 4 bases and J lost 1; bases outside the gene matches: 11. The CDR3 DNA follows: TGTGCCAGCAGCTGGCGGGGCGAGCGGGGGTCCCAAGAGACCCAGTACTTC. It specifies CASSWRGERGSQETQYF.

This clonotype was detected only a few times. The V call is TRBV20-1, the J call TRBJ2-7, with 10 positions matching TRBD2. The V gene end was trimmed by 5 bases and the J gene end by 3 bases; junction bases not matched to a gene: 7. The CDR3 runs 14 residues. From germline, CDR1 is DFQATT and CDR2 SNEGSKA (reference sequence). DNA of the CDR3: TGCAGTGCTCCCACCGGACTAGCGGACTACGAGCAGTACTTC. Encoded protein: CSAPTGLADYEQYF.

This clonotype was seen repeatedly, ten times or more. V usage is TRBV12-3 or TRBV12-4 and J usage is TRBJ2-3; 10 bases map to TRBD2. The junction had 14 bases not matched to a gene; V was cut back by 5 bases and J by 3 bases. This CDR3 has 18 residues. The CDR3 region is CASSPTPSGSGETDTQYF. The CDR3 DNA reads TGTGCCAGCAGTCCCACCCCTAGCGGGAGTGGGGAAACAGATACGCAGTATTTT.

The rearrangement links TRBV20-1 to TRBJ2-3; 9 nucleotides line up with TRBD1. Germline V gives CDR1 DFQATT, CDR2 SNEGSKA (reference sequence). The CDR3 sequence is 15 residues long. CDR3: CCGGAYRGRADTQYF. The CDR3 DNA reads as TGCTGTGGGGGGGCCTACAGGGGGCGCGCAGATACGCAGTATTTT.